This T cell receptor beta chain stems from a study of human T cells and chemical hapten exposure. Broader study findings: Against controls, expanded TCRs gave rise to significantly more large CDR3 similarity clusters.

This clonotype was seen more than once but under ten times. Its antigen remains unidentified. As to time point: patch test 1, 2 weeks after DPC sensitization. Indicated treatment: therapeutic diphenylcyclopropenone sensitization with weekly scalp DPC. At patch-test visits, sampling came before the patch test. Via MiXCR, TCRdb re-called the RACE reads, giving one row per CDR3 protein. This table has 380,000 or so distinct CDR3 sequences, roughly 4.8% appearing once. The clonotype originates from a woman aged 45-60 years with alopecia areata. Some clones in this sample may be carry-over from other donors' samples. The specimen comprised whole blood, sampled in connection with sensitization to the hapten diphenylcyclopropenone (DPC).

The CDR3 loop reads CASKGKPHEGNEQFF. The DNA of the CDR3 is TGTGCCAGCAAGGGGAAGCCTCATGAGGGAAATGAGCAGTTCTTC. The chain couples TRBV6-1 to TRBJ2-1, with D perhaps given as TRBD1 or TRBD2 (5 bases each). Germline CDR1 MNHNS, CDR2 SASEGT. The CDR3 totals 15 residues. The V gene lost 7 bases and the J gene lost 7 bases, with 20 bases spanning the gap.